This record covers a single T cell receptor beta chain. Antigen: not known. This specimen belongs to a study of T-cell reconstitution after alpha-beta-depleted transplantation in children. The V end was cut by 5 bases, the J end by 0 bases, with 5 bases between. This CDR3 region has 13 residues. The germline gives CDR1 LGHNA, CDR2 YSLEER. The TCRbeta library incorporated unique molecular identifiers. TCRdb re-analysed the PCR reads in MiXCR, keeping a single row per CDR3 protein. The sample yields over 45,000 distinct CDR3 sequences, about 9% seen once. Study results and caveats: Recipient T cells and thymic progenitors that survived were the source of the high TCRbeta diversity seen at day 60 in some patients.

Here the sequenced sample was PBMCs, mostly from graft donor cells, taken 60 days after TCRalphabeta/CD19-depleted stem cell transplant. This clonotype was obtained from a male patient aged 2-10 years who had a stem cell transplant for chronic granulomatous disease, so the T cells may come from the graft donor. The rearrangement uses TRBV4-3 and TRBJ2-1; a possible D gene is TRBD2 (5 bases). The CDR3 reads CASSGSSYNEQFF. CDR3 nucleotides: TGCGCCAGCAGCGGGAGCTCCTACAATGAGCAGTTCTTC.